This T cell receptor beta chain was identified in a study of T cells after posttransplantation cyclophosphamide. Some clones are missing from TCRdb's copy, which holds only in-frame ones; the method was immunoSEQ multiplex PCR. The repertoire has 1,500 to 2,000 clones, roughly two thirds of them found once; the top ten carry 35% to 45%. The junction had 1 base not matched to a gene; V was cut back by 3 bases and J by 3 bases. CDR3 size: 13 residues. Germline V gives CDR1 SGHVS, CDR2 FNYEAQ. Concerning this clone: Its antigen is as yet unknown.

Busulfan-fludarabine conditioning, marrow transplant, and cyclophosphamide on days +3 and +4 were administered. Regarding the study as a whole: TRB clonality was highly associated with recipient CMV seropositivity and reactivation. TRB overlap between skin or GI tissue T cells and blood was limited.

This material consisted of CD8+ T cells sorted from PBMCs, taken after allogeneic stem cell transplant with posttransplant cyclophosphamide. The source is a male patient aged 25-45 years who received an allogeneic stem cell transplant from a related donor, was CMV-positive, and had acute GVHD only. Some T cells may trace back to the graft donor. This chain uses TRBV7-6 with TRBJ2-7; the match to TRBD1 covers 8 bases. The DNA of the CDR3 is TGTGCCAGCAGCTTTGGACAGGGCTACGAGCAGTACTTC. Translating it yields CASSFGQGYEQYF.